This T cell receptor (beta chain) was obtained from a study of beta chain features in type 1 diabetes. Findings and limits, study-wide: Moderate but significant shortening of TCRB CDR3s was recorded in all four CD4+ subsets from Type 1 diabetes patients.

This clone was counted a few times. What it recognizes is unknown. Germline trimming cut 7 bases from V and 9 bases from J; bases unmatched to any gene: 9. The CDR3 has 14 residues. The germline CDR1 and CDR2 sequences are MNHEY and SVGAGI. Sequencing targeted expressed TCRB transcripts, as all isolated RNA had been reverse transcribed. Profiling relied on immunoSEQ multiplex PCR, and the TCRdb table lists in-frame clones only, not all of them. The table shows approximately 170,000 clones, with 7.5% to 10% occurring only once. Each of the CD4+ naive, central memory, regulatory and stem cell-like memory populations was sorted via CD45RO/CCR7/CD25/CD127/CD95/CD27.

This receptor was taken from a woman aged 18-29 years in good health. J is TRBJ1-6 and V is TRBV6-5, with 7 positions matching TRBD1. The sequenced sample consisted of central memory CD4+ T cells from blood. Here the CDR3 DNA reads TGTGCCAGCAATTTTGACAGGGCAAGTTCACCCCTCCACTTT. This gives the protein CASNFDRASSPLHF.